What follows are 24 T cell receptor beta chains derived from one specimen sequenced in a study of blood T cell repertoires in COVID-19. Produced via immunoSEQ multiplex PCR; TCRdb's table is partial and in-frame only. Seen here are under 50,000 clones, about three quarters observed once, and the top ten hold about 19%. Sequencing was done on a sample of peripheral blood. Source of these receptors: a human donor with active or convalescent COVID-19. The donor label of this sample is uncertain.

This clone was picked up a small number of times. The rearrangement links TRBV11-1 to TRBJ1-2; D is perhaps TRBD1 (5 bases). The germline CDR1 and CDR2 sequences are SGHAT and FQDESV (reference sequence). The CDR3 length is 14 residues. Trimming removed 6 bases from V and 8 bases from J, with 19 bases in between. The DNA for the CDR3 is TGTGCCAGCAGTCATATTGGGTTCGACAGCGGCTACACCTTC. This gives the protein CASSHIGFDSGYTF. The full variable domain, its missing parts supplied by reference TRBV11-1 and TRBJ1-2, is EAEVAQSPRYKITEKSQAVAFWCDPISGHATLYWYRQILGQGPELLVQFQDESVVDDSQLPKDRFSAERLKGVDSTLKIQPAELGDSAMYLCASSHIGFDSGYTFGSGTRLTVV.

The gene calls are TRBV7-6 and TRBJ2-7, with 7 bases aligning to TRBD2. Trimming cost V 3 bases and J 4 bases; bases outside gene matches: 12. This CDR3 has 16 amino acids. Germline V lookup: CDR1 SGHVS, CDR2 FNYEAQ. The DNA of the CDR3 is TGTGCCAGCAGCTTCCTGGCGGGAGAGGTCGGGTACGAGCAGTACTTC. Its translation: CASSFLAGEVGYEQYF. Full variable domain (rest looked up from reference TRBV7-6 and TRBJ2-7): GAGVSQSPRYKVTKRGQDVALRCDPISGHVSLYWYRQALGQGPEFLTYFNYEAQQDKSGLPNDRFSAERPEGSISTLTIQRTEQRDSAMYRCASSFLAGEVGYEQYFGPGTRLTVT.

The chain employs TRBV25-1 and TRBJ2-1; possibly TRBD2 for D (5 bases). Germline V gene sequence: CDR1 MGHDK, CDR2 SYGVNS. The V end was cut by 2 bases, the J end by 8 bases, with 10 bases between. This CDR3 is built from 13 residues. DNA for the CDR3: TGTGCCAGCAGTGAACCTAGCCTGGATGAGCAGTTCTTC. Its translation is CASSEPSLDEQFF.

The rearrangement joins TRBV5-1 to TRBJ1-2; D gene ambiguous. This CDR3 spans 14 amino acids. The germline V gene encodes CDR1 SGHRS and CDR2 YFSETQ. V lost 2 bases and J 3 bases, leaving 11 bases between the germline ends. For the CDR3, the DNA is TGCGCCAGCAGCTTAAATCCCGGTCACTATGGCTACACCTTC. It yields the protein CASSLNPGHYGYTF.

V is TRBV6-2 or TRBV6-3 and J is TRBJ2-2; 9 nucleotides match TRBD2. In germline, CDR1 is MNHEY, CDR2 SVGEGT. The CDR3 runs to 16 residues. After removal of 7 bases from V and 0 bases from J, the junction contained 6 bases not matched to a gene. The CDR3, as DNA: TGTGCCAGCATCCCGACTAGCGGAGCGAACACCGGGGAGCTGTTTTTT. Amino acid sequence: CASIPTSGANTGELFF.

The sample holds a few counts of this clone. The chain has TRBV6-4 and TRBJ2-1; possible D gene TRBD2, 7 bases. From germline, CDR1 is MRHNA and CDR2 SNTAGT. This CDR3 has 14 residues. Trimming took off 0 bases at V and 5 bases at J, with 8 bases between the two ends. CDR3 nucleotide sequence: TGTGCCAGCAGTGACTCCGGGGGGCACAATGAGCAGTTCTTC. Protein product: CASSDSGGHNEQFF.

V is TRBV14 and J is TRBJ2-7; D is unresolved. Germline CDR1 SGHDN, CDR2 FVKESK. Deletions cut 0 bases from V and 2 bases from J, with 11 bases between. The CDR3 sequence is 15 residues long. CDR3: CASSQDSPGPYEQYF. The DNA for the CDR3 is TGTGCCAGCAGCCAAGATTCACCAGGCCCCTACGAGCAGTACTTC.

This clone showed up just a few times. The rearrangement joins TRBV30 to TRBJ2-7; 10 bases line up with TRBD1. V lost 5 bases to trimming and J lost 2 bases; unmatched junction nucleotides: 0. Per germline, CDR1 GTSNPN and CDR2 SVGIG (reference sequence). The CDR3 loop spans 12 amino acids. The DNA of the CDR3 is TGTGCCTGGGGGACAGGGGCCTACGAGCAGTACTTC. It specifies CAWGTGAYEQYF.

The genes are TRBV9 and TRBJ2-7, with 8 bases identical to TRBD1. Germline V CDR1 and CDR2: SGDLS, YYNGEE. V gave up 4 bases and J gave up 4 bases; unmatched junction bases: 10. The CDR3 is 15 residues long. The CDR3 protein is CASSPYGTGDYEQYF. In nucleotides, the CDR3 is TGTGCCAGCAGCCCATACGGGACAGGAGATTACGAGCAGTACTTC. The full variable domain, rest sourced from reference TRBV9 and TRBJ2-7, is DSGVTQTPKHLITATGQRVTLRCSPRSGDLSVYWYQQSLDQGLQFLIQYYNGEERAKGNILERFSAQQFPDLHSELNLSSLELGDSALYFCASSPYGTGDYEQYFGPGTRLTVT.

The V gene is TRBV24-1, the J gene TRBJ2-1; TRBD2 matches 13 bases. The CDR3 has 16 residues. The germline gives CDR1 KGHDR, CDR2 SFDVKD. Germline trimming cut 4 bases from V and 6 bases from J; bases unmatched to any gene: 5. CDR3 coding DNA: TGTGCCACCAGTGACAGGGGACTAGCGGGGTTCAATGAGCAGTTCTTC. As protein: CATSDRGLAGFNEQFF.

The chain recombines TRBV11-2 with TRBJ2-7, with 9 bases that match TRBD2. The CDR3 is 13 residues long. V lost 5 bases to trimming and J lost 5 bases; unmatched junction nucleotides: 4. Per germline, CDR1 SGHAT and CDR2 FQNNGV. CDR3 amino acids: CASSPSGIHEQYF. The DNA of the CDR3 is TGTGCCAGCAGCCCTAGCGGGATCCACGAGCAGTACTTC.

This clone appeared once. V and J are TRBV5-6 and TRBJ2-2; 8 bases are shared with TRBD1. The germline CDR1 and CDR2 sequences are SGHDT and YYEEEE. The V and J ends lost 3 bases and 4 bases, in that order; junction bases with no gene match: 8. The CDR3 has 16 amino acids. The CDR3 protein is CASSYGQGGSTGELFF. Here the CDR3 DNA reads TGTGCCAGCAGCTACGGACAGGGCGGTAGCACCGGGGAGCTGTTTTTT.

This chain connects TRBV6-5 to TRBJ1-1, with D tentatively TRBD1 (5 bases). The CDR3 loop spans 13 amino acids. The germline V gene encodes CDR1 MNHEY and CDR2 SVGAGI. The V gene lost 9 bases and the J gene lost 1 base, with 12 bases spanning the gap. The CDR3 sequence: CASFRQRNTEAFF. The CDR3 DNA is TGTGCCAGTTTCCGACAGCGGAACACTGAAGCTTTCTTT.

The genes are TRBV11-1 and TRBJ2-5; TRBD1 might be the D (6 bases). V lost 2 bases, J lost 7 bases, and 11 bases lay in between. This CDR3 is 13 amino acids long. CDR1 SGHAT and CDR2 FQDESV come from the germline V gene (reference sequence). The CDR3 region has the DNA TGTGCCAGCAGCTTAAACAGGGCTGGGACCCAGTACTTC. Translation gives CASSLNRAGTQYF.

CDR3 amino acids: CASSTGQSYEQYF. CDR3 nucleotide sequence: TGTGCCAGCAGCACGGGACAGAGTTACGAGCAGTACTTC. The V and J genes are TRBV21-1 and TRBJ2-7; TRBD1, the table's D call, was not compared with the DNA. TRBV21-1 is reported as a pseudogene. CDR3 length: 13 amino acids.

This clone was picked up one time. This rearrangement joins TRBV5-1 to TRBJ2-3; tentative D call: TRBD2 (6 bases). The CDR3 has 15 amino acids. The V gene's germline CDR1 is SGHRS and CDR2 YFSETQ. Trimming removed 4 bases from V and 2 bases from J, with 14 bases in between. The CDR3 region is CASSLPTSPTDTQYF. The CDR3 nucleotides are TGCGCCAGCAGCCTGCCGACTAGTCCCACAGATACGCAGTATTTT. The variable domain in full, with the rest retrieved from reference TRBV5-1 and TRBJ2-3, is KAGVTQTPRYLIKTRGQQVTLSCSPISGHRSVSWYQQTPGQGLQFLFEYFSETQRNKGNFPGRFSGRQFSNSRSEMNVSTLELGDSALYLCASSLPTSPTDTQYFGPGTRLTVL.

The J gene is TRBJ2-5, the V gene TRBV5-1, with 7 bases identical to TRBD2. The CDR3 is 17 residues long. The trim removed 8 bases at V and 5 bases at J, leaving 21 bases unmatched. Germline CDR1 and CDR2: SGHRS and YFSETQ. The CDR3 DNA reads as TGCGCCAGTACCACTAGATACTTAGCGGGCCCGGGGGAGACCCAGTACTTC. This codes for CASTTRYLAGPGETQYF.

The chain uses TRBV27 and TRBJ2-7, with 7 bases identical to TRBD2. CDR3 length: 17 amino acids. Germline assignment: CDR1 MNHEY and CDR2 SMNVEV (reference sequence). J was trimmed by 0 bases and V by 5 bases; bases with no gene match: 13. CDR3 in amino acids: CASSGLGVGGSSYEQYF. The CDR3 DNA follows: TGTGCCAGCAGTGGTTTAGGGGTCGGGGGGAGCTCCTACGAGCAGTACTTC.

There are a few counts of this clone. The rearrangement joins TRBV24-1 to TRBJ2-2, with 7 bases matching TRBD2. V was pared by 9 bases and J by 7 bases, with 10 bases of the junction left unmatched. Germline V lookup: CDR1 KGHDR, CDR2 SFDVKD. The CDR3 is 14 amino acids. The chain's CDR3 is CATRAQREIGELFF. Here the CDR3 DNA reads TGTGCCACCCGTGCACAGCGGGAAATCGGGGAGCTGTTTTTT.

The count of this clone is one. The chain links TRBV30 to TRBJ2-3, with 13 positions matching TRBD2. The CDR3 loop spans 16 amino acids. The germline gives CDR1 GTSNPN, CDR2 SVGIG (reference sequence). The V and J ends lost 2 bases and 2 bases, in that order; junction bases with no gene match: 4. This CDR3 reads CAWSSGLAGFTDTQYF. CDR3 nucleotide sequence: TGTGCCTGGAGTTCGGGACTAGCGGGATTCACAGATACGCAGTATTTT. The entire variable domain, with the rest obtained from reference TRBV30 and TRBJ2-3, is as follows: SQTIHQWPATLVQPVGSPLSLECTVEGTSNPNLYWYRQAAGRGLQLLFYSVGIGQISSEVPQNLSASRPQDRQFILSSKKLLLSDSGFYLCAWSSGLAGFTDTQYFGPGTRLTVL.

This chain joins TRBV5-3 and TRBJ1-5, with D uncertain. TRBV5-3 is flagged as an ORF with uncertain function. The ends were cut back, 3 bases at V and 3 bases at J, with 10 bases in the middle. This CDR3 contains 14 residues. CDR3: CARSSRSFNQPQHF. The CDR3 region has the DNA TGTGCCAGAAGCTCCCGGTCATTCAATCAGCCCCAGCATTTT.

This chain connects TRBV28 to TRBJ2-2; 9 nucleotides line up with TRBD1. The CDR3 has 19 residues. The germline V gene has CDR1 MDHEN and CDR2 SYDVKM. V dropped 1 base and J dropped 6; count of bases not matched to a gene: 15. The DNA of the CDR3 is TGTGCCAGCAGTTTATATATAACCCCCGGGACAGGGTTAGCCGGGGAGCTGTTTTTT. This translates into CASSLYITPGTGLAGELFF.

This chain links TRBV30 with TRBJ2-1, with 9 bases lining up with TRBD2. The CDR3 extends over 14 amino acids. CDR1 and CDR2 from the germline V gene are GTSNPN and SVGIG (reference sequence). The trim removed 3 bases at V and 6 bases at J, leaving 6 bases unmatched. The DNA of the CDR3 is TGTGCCTGGAGGCCAGCGGGAGGCCGCAATGAGCAGTTCTTC. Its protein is CAWRPAGGRNEQFF.

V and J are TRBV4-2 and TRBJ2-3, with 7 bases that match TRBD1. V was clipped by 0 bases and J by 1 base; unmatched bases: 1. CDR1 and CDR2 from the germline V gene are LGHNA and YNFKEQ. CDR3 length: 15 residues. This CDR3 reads CASSQERGRTDTQYF. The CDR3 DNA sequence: TGTGCCAGCAGCCAAGAGAGGGGGCGCACAGATACGCAGTATTTT.